This T cell receptor beta chain was found in a study of T cell repertoires in cytomegalovirus infection. In TCRdb, the reads were re-called with MiXCR into one record per CDR3 protein. The sample lists roughly 300,000 distinct CDR3 sequences, over 7.5% occurring once. Trimming took off 4 bases at V and 9 bases at J, with 19 bases between the two ends. The CDR3 contains 15 residues. In germline, CDR1 is LGHNA, CDR2 YSLEER. At least ten counts were recorded for this clonotype. Material: PBMCs. This receptor was identified in a human donor in good health (CMV status not recorded). Some clones in this sample may be carry-over from other donors' samples. The J gene is TRBJ2-1, the V gene TRBV4-3; D is unclear. The CDR3 spells CASSPQTSTISEQFF. In DNA form, the CDR3 reads TGCGCCAGCAGCCCTCAGACGTCTACAATCAGTGAGCAGTTCTTC.